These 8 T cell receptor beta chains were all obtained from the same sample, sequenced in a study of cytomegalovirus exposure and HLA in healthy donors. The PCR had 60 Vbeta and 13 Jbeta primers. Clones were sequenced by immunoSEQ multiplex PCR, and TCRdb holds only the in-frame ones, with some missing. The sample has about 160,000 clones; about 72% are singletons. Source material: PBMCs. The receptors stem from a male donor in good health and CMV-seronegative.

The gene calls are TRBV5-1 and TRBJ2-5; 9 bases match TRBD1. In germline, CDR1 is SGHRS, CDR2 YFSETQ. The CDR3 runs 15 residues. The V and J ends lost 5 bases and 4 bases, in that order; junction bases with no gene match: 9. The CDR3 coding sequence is TGCGCCAGCAGTTGGCGGACAGGGGAGGGAGAGACCCAGTACTTC. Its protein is CASSWRTGEGETQYF.

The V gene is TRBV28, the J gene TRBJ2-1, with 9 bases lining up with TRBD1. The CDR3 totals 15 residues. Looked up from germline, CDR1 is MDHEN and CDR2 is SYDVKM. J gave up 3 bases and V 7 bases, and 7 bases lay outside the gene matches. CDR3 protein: CASNAGTGNYNEQFF. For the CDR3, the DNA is TGTGCCAGCAATGCCGGGACAGGGAACTACAATGAGCAGTTCTTC.

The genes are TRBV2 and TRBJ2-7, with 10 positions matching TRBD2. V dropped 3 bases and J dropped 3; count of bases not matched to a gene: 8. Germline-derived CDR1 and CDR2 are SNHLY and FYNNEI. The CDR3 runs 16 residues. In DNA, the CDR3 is TGTGCCAGCAGTGAGTGGCTAGCGGGGGACCGCTACGAGCAGTACTTC. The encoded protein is CASSEWLAGDRYEQYF.

The CDR3 protein is CASSAAGESYEQYF. The CDR3 nucleotides read TGCGCCAGCAGCGCTGCGGGTGAATCCTACGAGCAGTACTTC. V usage is TRBV5-1 and J usage is TRBJ2-7, with a tentative D call TRBD2 (5 bases). V was pared by 4 bases and J by 1 base, with 12 bases between. The CDR3 extends over 14 amino acids. CDR1 is SGHRS and CDR2 is YFSETQ in the germline V gene.

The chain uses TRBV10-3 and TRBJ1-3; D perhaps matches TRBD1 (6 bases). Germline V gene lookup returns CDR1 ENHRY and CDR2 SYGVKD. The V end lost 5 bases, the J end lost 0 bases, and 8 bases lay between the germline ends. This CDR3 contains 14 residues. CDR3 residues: CAISTGNSGNTIYF. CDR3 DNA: TGTGCCATCAGTACAGGGAACTCTGGAAACACCATATATTTT.

The CDR3 loop is CASSVGVAGVEGAQYF. The CDR3 DNA reads as TGTGCCAGCAGCGTAGGAGTAGCGGGAGTTGAGGGGGCCCAGTACTTC. V is TRBV9 and J is TRBJ2-5, with 9 bases that match TRBD2. V was pared by 0 bases and J by 9 bases, with 12 bases of the junction left unmatched. CDR1 and CDR2 (germline): SGDLS, YYNGEE. This CDR3 has 16 amino acids.

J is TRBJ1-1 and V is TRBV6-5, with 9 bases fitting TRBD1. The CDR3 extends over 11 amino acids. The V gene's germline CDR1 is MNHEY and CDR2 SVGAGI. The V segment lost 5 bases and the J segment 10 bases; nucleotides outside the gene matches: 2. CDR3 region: CASSEQGAAFF. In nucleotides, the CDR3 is TGTGCCAGCAGTGAACAGGGGGCAGCTTTCTTT.

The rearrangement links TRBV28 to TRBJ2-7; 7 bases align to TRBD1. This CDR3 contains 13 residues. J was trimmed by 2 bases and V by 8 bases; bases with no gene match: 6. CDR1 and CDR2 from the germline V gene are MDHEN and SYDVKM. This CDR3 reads CASAQGLPYEQYF. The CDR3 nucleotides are TGTGCCAGCGCACAGGGGCTACCCTACGAGCAGTACTTC.